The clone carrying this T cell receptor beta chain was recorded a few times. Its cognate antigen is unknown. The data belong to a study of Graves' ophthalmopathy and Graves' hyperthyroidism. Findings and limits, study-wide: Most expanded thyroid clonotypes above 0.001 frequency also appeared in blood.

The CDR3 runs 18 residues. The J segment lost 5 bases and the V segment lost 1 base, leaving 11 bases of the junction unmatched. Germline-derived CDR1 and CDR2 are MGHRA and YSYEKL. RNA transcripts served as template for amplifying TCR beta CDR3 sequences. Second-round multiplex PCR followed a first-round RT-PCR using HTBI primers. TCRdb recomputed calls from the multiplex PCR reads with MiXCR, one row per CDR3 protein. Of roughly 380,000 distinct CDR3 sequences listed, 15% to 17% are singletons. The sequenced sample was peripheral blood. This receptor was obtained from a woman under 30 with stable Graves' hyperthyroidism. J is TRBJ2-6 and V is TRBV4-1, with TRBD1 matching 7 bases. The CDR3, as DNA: TGCGCCAGCAGCCAAGGCCCCGGACAGGCCAAAAGGGCCAACGTCCTGACTTTC. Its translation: CASSQGPGQAKRANVLTF.